This section outlines one T cell receptor (beta chain) sequence together with its context. Its antigen is as yet unknown. Both 60 Vbeta primers and 13 Jbeta primers went into the PCR. Profiled with immunoSEQ multiplex PCR; TCRdb holds only in-frame clones, not every one. The data hold more than 150,000 clones, with approximately 79% observed a single time. These data come from a study of cytomegalovirus exposure and HLA in healthy donors. Study-wide findings and caveats: Investigators reported 164 TCR beta chains as tied to cytomegalovirus. As a later analysis revealed, most CMV-associated TCR beta chains appeared HLA-restricted.

The sample taken for sequencing was PBMCs. The sequence derives from a man in his fifties or sixties in good health and CMV-seropositive.

Here the CDR3 DNA reads TGTGCCAGCTCACCAAACCCGGGGGGCTACACCTTC. This codes for CASSPNPGGYTF. J is TRBJ1-2 and V is TRBV18; D gene unclear. V lost 2 bases and J lost 8, with 9 bases in between. CDR3 length: 12 residues. Germline V gene data show CDR1 as KGHSH and CDR2 as LQKENI.